The rows below give T cell receptor beta chains drawn from one sample of a study of blood T cell repertoires in COVID-19. Here immunoSEQ multiplex PCR was the method, and the copy in TCRdb shows in-frame clones only, minus some. The data show about 280,000 clones, 70% to 90% seen once. Sequencing used peripheral blood. The receptors shown here come from a woman in her 70s with acute or convalescent COVID-19. The CDR3 runs from the conserved cysteine through the conserved F or W. The D gene is left open where the match is weak. The listing skips clone size in some rows; elsewhere it reads once, few, many or a size class.

J gene: TRBJ1-2
clone size: few
V gene: TRBV6-5
CDR3 length: 12
D gene: NA
CDR3 protein: CASMQVNYGYTF
CDR3 DNA: TGTGCCAGCATGCAGGTTAACTATGGCTACACCTTC

J gene: TRBJ1-4
clone size: NA
V gene: TRBV19
CDR3 length: 14
D gene: NA
CDR3 protein: CASSVTGNFEKLFF
CDR3 DNA: TGTGCCAGTAGCGTAACAGGGAACTTCGAAAAACTGTTTTTT

J gene: TRBJ2-1
clone size: NA
V gene: TRBV3-1/TRBV3-2
CDR3 length: 12
D gene: NA
CDR3 protein: CASSQGHGEQFF
CDR3 DNA: TGTGCCAGCAGCCAAGGGCATGGTGAGCAGTTCTTC

J gene: TRBJ1-1
clone size: NA
V gene: TRBV11-3
CDR3 length: 12
D gene: NA
CDR3 protein: CASSLVRGEAFF
CDR3 DNA: TGTGCCAGCAGCTTAGTCAGGGGAGAAGCTTTCTTT

J gene: TRBJ1-2
clone size: NA
V gene: TRBV12-3/TRBV12-4
CDR3 length: 11
D gene: NA
CDR3 protein: CASTRGLGYTF
CDR3 DNA: TGTGCCAGCACCCGGGGACTAGGCTACACCTTC

J gene: TRBJ2-5
clone size: NA
V gene: TRBV9
CDR3 length: 12
D gene: TRBD1
CDR3 protein: CASAQGEETQYF
CDR3 DNA: TGTGCCAGCGCACAGGGGGAAGAGACCCAGTACTTC

J gene: TRBJ2-7
clone size: NA
V gene: TRBV11-2
CDR3 length: 15
D gene: NA
CDR3 protein: CASSLGQVAGGEQYF
CDR3 DNA: TGTGCCAGCAGCTTAGGACAGGTTGCCGGGGGGGAGCAGTACTTC

J gene: TRBJ2-2
clone size: NA
V gene: TRBV19
CDR3 length: 17
D gene: NA
CDR3 protein: CASTLGLRNANTGELFF
CDR3 DNA: TGTGCCAGTACCTTGGGACTGAGGAACGCGAACACCGGGGAGCTGTTTTTT

J gene: TRBJ1-2
clone size: NA
V gene: TRBV9
CDR3 length: 16
D gene: TRBD1
CDR3 protein: CASRATYSEGADGYTF
CDR3 DNA: TGTGCCAGCAGGGCCACATATTCAGAGGGGGCGGATGGCTACACCTTC

J gene: TRBJ1-1
clone size: few
V gene: TRBV12-3/TRBV12-4
CDR3 length: 13
D gene: TRBD1
CDR3 protein: CASSVTGESEAFF
CDR3 DNA: TGTGCCAGCAGTGTGACAGGGGAAAGTGAAGCTTTCTTT

J gene: TRBJ2-7
clone size: NA
V gene: TRBV30
CDR3 length: 14
D gene: TRBD1
CDR3 protein: CAWGRSGGWGEQYF
CDR3 DNA: TGTGCCTGGGGCCGCTCAGGGGGTTGGGGCGAGCAGTACTTC

J gene: TRBJ2-5
clone size: NA
V gene: TRBV5-1
CDR3 length: 16
D gene: TRBD2
CDR3 protein: CASSLEGSGVEETQYF
CDR3 DNA: TGCGCCAGCAGCTTGGAGGGTAGCGGGGTGGAAGAGACCCAGTACTTC

J gene: TRBJ1-6
clone size: NA
V gene: TRBV12-3/TRBV12-4
CDR3 length: 13
D gene: NA
CDR3 protein: CASSLRGNSPLHF
CDR3 DNA: TGTGCCAGCAGTTTACGGGGAAATTCACCCCTCCACTTT

J gene: TRBJ1-2
clone size: NA
V gene: TRBV2
CDR3 length: 14
D gene: NA
CDR3 protein: CASSPPQGSDGYTF
CDR3 DNA: TGTGCCAGCAGCCCACCACAGGGATCCGATGGCTACACCTTC

J gene: TRBJ2-2
clone size: NA
V gene: TRBV12-3/TRBV12-4
CDR3 length: 13
D gene: NA
CDR3 protein: CASSLTGAGELFF
CDR3 DNA: TGTGCCAGCAGTTTGACAGGAGCCGGGGAGCTGTTTTTT

J gene: TRBJ1-1
clone size: NA
V gene: TRBV6-5
CDR3 length: 14
D gene: NA
CDR3 protein: CASSRQSMNTEAFF
CDR3 DNA: TGTGCCAGCAGTCGACAGAGCATGAACACTGAAGCTTTCTTT

J gene: TRBJ2-1
clone size: NA
V gene: TRBV4-1
CDR3 length: 17
D gene: NA
CDR3 protein: CASSQGLQGRSYNEQFF
CDR3 DNA: TGCGCCAGCAGCCAGGGTTTACAGGGGAGGAGCTACAATGAGCAGTTCTTC

J gene: TRBJ1-1
clone size: NA
V gene: TRBV3-1/TRBV3-2
CDR3 length: 17
D gene: NA
CDR3 protein: CASSPPYKTGANTEAFF
CDR3 DNA: TGTGCCAGCAGCCCCCCCTATAAGACAGGAGCGAACACTGAAGCTTTCTTT

J gene: TRBJ2-3
clone size: NA
V gene: TRBV7-9
CDR3 length: 15
D gene: TRBD2
CDR3 protein: CASSFRAGGADTQYF
CDR3 DNA: TGTGCCAGCAGCTTTCGCGCCGGGGGGGCAGATACGCAGTATTTT

J gene: TRBJ1-2
clone size: NA
V gene: TRBV13
CDR3 length: 15
D gene: NA
CDR3 protein: CASSFRAGAIYGYTF
CDR3 DNA: TGTGCCAGCAGCTTCAGAGCAGGGGCAATCTATGGCTACACCTTC

J gene: TRBJ2-3
clone size: NA
V gene: TRBV19
CDR3 length: 21
D gene: TRBD2
CDR3 protein: CASSTARPSSGGAVFRDTQYF
CDR3 DNA: TGTGCCAGTAGTACAGCCCGCCCCTCTAGCGGGGGGGCCGTTTTTAGAGATACGCAGTATTTT

J gene: TRBJ1-6
clone size: NA
V gene: TRBV25-1
CDR3 length: 15
D gene: NA
CDR3 protein: CASSGSAGFKSPLHF
CDR3 DNA: TGTGCCAGCAGTGGCTCAGCGGGTTTTAAATCACCCCTCCACTTT

J gene: TRBJ1-3
clone size: NA
V gene: TRBV6-1
CDR3 length: 16
D gene: TRBD1
CDR3 protein: CASSDRDRGTGNTIYF
CDR3 DNA: TGTGCCAGCAGTGACCGGGACAGGGGAACTGGAAACACCATATATTTT

J gene: TRBJ2-6
clone size: NA
V gene: TRBV5-1
CDR3 length: 15
D gene: TRBD1
CDR3 protein: CASRPTGAGANVLTF
CDR3 DNA: TGCGCCAGCAGACCAACAGGGGCCGGGGCCAACGTCCTGACTTTC

J gene: TRBJ2-3
clone size: NA
V gene: TRBV9
CDR3 length: 15
D gene: TRBD2
CDR3 protein: CASSVGGGSTDTQYF
CDR3 DNA: TGTGCCAGCAGCGTTGGCGGGGGATCCACAGATACGCAGTATTTT

J gene: TRBJ2-1
clone size: NA
V gene: TRBV15
CDR3 length: 15
D gene: NA
CDR3 protein: CATSKELYAYNEQFF
CDR3 DNA: TGTGCCACCAGCAAAGAACTCTACGCCTACAATGAGCAGTTCTTC

J gene: TRBJ1-1
clone size: NA
V gene: TRBV18
CDR3 length: 13
D gene: NA
CDR3 protein: CASSPPRQLEAFF
CDR3 DNA: TGTGCCAGCTCACCACCGAGGCAGCTTGAAGCTTTCTTT

J gene: TRBJ1-2
clone size: NA
V gene: TRBV29-1
CDR3 length: 13
D gene: TRBD1
CDR3 protein: CSAGQGANYGYTF
CDR3 DNA: TGCAGCGCCGGACAGGGGGCCAACTATGGCTACACCTTC

J gene: TRBJ1-3
clone size: NA
V gene: TRBV19
CDR3 length: 14
D gene: NA
CDR3 protein: CASSIGFGGNTIYF
CDR3 DNA: TGTGCCAGTAGTATAGGTTTCGGGGGAAACACCATATATTTT

J gene: TRBJ2-3
clone size: once
V gene: TRBV2
CDR3 length: 12
D gene: NA
CDR3 protein: CANRQSTDTQYF
CDR3 DNA: TGTGCCAACCGACAGAGCACAGATACGCAGTATTTT

J gene: TRBJ1-4
clone size: NA
V gene: TRBV13
CDR3 length: 12
D gene: NA
CDR3 protein: CATSSGGEKLFF
CDR3 DNA: TGTGCCACCTCATCGGGGGGCGAAAAACTGTTTTTT

J gene: TRBJ1-2
clone size: NA
V gene: TRBV19
CDR3 length: 12
D gene: NA
CDR3 protein: CASSEGIYGYTF
CDR3 DNA: TGTGCCAGTAGTGAGGGAATCTATGGCTACACCTTC

J gene: TRBJ1-6
clone size: NA
V gene: TRBV6-6
CDR3 length: 11
D gene: NA
CDR3 protein: CASREGSPLHF
CDR3 DNA: TGTGCCAGCAGAGAGGGTTCACCCCTCCACTTT

J gene: TRBJ1-3
clone size: few
V gene: TRBV5-1
CDR3 length: 13
D gene: NA
CDR3 protein: CASSSGSGNTIYF
CDR3 DNA: TGCGCCAGCAGCTCGGGCTCTGGAAACACCATATATTTT

J gene: TRBJ2-1
clone size: NA
V gene: TRBV14
CDR3 length: 14
D gene: NA
CDR3 protein: CASSQDLLDGEQFF
CDR3 DNA: TGTGCCAGCAGCCAAGATTTACTAGATGGTGAGCAGTTCTTC

J gene: TRBJ1-1
clone size: NA
V gene: TRBV2
CDR3 length: 13
D gene: NA
CDR3 protein: CASTGSMNTEAFF
CDR3 DNA: TGTGCCAGCACAGGCAGCATGAACACTGAAGCTTTCTTT